One and the same sample provided the 19 T cell receptor beta chains below, sequenced in a study of blood T cell repertoires in COVID-19. Libraries were prepared by immunoSEQ multiplex PCR; TCRdb keeps only in-frame clonotypes and omits some of them. Of some 290,000 clones in the sample, roughly 93% are singletons; the top ten hold over 2%. The specimen sequenced was PBMCs or T cells enriched from blood (not recorded which). The receptors shown here come from a woman aged 40 to 50 with acute COVID-19.

This sequence joins TRBV7-2 and TRBJ1-2, with TRBD1 matching over 10 bases. With 6 bases clipped from V and 4 bases from J, the junction kept 5 bases outside the gene matches. There are 14 residues in the CDR3. Germline V gene lookup returns CDR1 SGHTA and CDR2 FQGNSA. CDR3 in DNA: TGTGCCAGCAGACCGACAGGGGGCGGCTATGGCTACACCTTC. Translating it yields CASRPTGGGYGYTF.

The genes are TRBV9 and TRBJ1-5; 11 nucleotides match TRBD1. This CDR3 is built from 15 residues. The V segment lost 2 bases and the J segment 4 bases; nucleotides outside the gene matches: 2. Per the germline V gene, CDR1 is SGDLS and CDR2 is YYNGEE. The CDR3 protein is CASSVGTGGNQPQHF. CDR3 nucleotides: TGTGCCAGCAGCGTTGGGACAGGGGGGAATCAGCCCCAGCATTTT.

This chain joins TRBV21-1 and TRBJ2-1; TRBD2 is the table's D call and was not checked against the DNA. TRBV21-1 is a documented pseudogene. CDR3 length: 16 residues. The CDR3 reads CARGAKARQELNEQFF. The CDR3 region has the DNA TGTGCCAGGGGAGCGAAGGCCCGCCAGGAGCTCAATGAGCAGTTCTTC.

This chain joins TRBV24-1 and TRBJ2-1, with 7 positions matching TRBD2. The CDR3 covers 15 residues. The V segment lost 4 bases and the J segment 5 bases; nucleotides outside the gene matches: 7. Germline lookup yields CDR1 KGHDR and CDR2 SFDVKD. The CDR3 region has the DNA TGTGCCACCAGTGACCCTAGCGGAATAAACAATGAGCAGTTCTTC. It translates to CATSDPSGINNEQFF.

The V call is TRBV6-2 or TRBV6-3, the J call TRBJ1-2; the match to TRBD1 covers 8 bases. Germline CDR1 and CDR2: MNHEY and SVGEGT. The CDR3 spans 14 residues. J lost 4 bases, V lost 2 bases, and 3 bases had no gene match. The CDR3 loop is CASSYGTGGYGYTF. Here the CDR3 DNA reads TGTGCCAGCAGTTACGGGACAGGCGGCTATGGCTACACCTTC.

The CDR3 bases are TGTGCCACCAGCCCGACAGCAAGCACAGATACGCAGTATTTT. Amino acid sequence: CATSPTASTDTQYF. The chain recombines TRBV24-1 with TRBJ2-3, with D perhaps TRBD1 (5 bases). V lost 7 bases to trimming and J lost 0 bases, with 10 bases between them. CDR3 length equals 14 residues. Germline CDR1 is KGHDR and CDR2 is SFDVKD.

On this clone itself: At one of its ends the junction is not consistent with the germline gene, which may arise from a read error. The rearrangement uses TRBV7-2 and TRBJ2-2; maybe TRBD1 (6 bases). This CDR3 has 14 amino acids. The V gene's germline CDR1 is SGHTA and CDR2 FQGNSA. As DNA, the CDR3 is TGTGCCAGCAGCTCCACAGGGAACCCCGGGGAGCTGTTTTTT. Its translation is CASSSTGNPGELFF.

The chain carries TRBV6-4 and TRBJ2-1, with 8 bases identical to TRBD2. After removal of 2 bases from V and 1 base from J, the junction contained 4 bases not matched to a gene. CDR3 length: 16 residues. The germline CDR1 and CDR2 sequences are MRHNA and SNTAGT. For the CDR3, the DNA is TGTGCCAGCAGTGACAAAGCGGGAGATTCCTACAATGAGCAGTTCTTC. Residues: CASSDKAGDSYNEQFF.

The V call is TRBV27, the J call TRBJ1-1; 7 bases are a match to TRBD1. The CDR3 runs 15 residues. Germline loops: CDR1 MNHEY, CDR2 SMNVEV (reference sequence). V gave up 6 bases and J gave up 3 bases; unmatched junction bases: 10. Here the CDR3 reads CASRHRTGSDTEAFF. The CDR3 region has the DNA TGTGCCAGCAGACATAGGACAGGTTCGGACACTGAAGCTTTCTTT.

V is TRBV27 and J is TRBJ2-7, with 9 bases fitting TRBD2. Trimming removed 4 bases from V and 4 bases from J; junction bases left unmatched: 17. Germline CDR1 is MNHEY and CDR2 is SMNVEV (reference sequence). This CDR3 contains 18 residues. The CDR3 reads CASSSRMVRREGDYEQYF. Written as DNA, the CDR3 is TGTGCCAGCAGTTCCCGTATGGTGAGGCGGGAGGGTGATTACGAGCAGTACTTC.

This chain joins TRBV10-3 and TRBJ2-7; D may be TRBD1 (5 bases). V lost 0 bases and J 2 bases, leaving 8 bases between the germline ends. CDR3 length: 14 amino acids. The germline V gene encodes CDR1 ENHRY and CDR2 SYGVKD. The CDR3 coding sequence is TGTGCCATCAGTGAGTCATCAGGGACCTACGAGCAGTACTTC. It is translated as CAISESSGTYEQYF.

This clone was recorded once. This chain joins TRBV12-5 and TRBJ2-3, with 9 bases matching TRBD2. The germline V gene has CDR1 LGHNT and CDR2 FRNRAP. The CDR3 runs to 18 residues. The trim removed 0 bases at V and 2 bases at J, leaving 9 bases unmatched. CDR3 residues: CASGLVLSLAGYTDTQYF. CDR3 DNA: TGTGCTAGTGGTTTGGTACTAAGTCTAGCGGGGTACACAGATACGCAGTATTTT.

The chain joins TRBV11-2 to TRBJ2-1, with TRBD1 identical over 10 bases. The germline V gene has CDR1 SGHAT and CDR2 FQNNGV. Losses at the gene ends were 5 bases for V and 0 bases for J; bases not matched to a gene: 4. This CDR3 comprises 16 residues. CDR3 protein: CASSRTGGNSYNEQFF. CDR3 nucleotides: TGTGCCAGCAGCCGGACAGGGGGAAACTCCTACAATGAGCAGTTCTTC.

The chain links TRBV14 to TRBJ2-5; 13 nucleotides agree with TRBD2. The CDR3 is 17 residues long. V was pared by 2 bases and J by 7 bases, with 10 bases of the junction left unmatched. Germline-derived CDR1 and CDR2 are SGHDN and FVKESK. The CDR3 loop reads CASSQPGLAGEHGTQYF. The CDR3, as DNA: TGTGCCAGCAGCCAACCCGGACTAGCGGGGGAGCATGGGACCCAGTACTTC. The full variable domain, with the rest looked up from reference TRBV14 and TRBJ2-5, is EAGVTQFPSHSVIEKGQTVTLRCDPISGHDNLYWYRRVMGKEIKFLLHFVKESKQDESGMPNNRFLAERTGGTYSTLKVQPAELEDSGVYFCASSQPGLAGEHGTQYFGPGTRLLVL.

The sample holds one count of this clone. V usage is TRBV6-5 and J usage is TRBJ2-7; maybe TRBD1 (6 bases). Germline loops: CDR1 MNHEY, CDR2 SVGAGI. Trimming shortened V by 0 bases and J by 6 bases, and 9 bases separated the two germline ends. The CDR3 extends over 13 amino acids. CDR3 region: CASSYSARGEQYF. In DNA, the CDR3 is TGTGCCAGCAGTTACTCCGCCAGGGGCGAGCAGTACTTC.

This rearrangement joins TRBV7-9 to TRBJ1-2; D is perhaps TRBD1 (5 bases). Germline values: CDR1 SEHNR, CDR2 FQNEAQ (reference sequence). V gave up 6 bases and J gave up 5 bases, with 16 bases separating them. The CDR3 has 14 amino acids. CDR3 sequence reads: CASSPSGTAYGYTF. The DNA for the CDR3 is TGTGCCAGCAGTCCCAGCGGGACCGCTTATGGCTACACCTTC.

This clone was detected a few times. The chain employs TRBV24-1 and TRBJ1-5; possible D gene TRBD1, 6 bases. Germline V CDR1 and CDR2: KGHDR, SFDVKD. The CDR3 length is 13 residues. V gave up 5 bases and J gave up 7 bases, with 11 bases separating them. The CDR3 coding sequence is TGTGCCACCAGTGTTGGGGGCGAACAGCCCCAGCATTTT. It encodes CATSVGGEQPQHF.

This chain joins TRBV7-3 and TRBJ2-2; 10 bases are shared with TRBD1. CDR1 is SGHTA and CDR2 is FQGTGA in the germline V gene. The CDR3 covers 17 residues. V shed 2 bases, J shed 4 bases, and the junction held 7 bases outside the gene matches. The CDR3 nucleotides are TGTGCCAGCAGCTTATTAGGACAGGGGGACTCCACCGGGGAGCTGTTTTTT. Its translation is CASSLLGQGDSTGELFF.

The rearrangement links TRBV10-1 to TRBJ2-7, with 7 bases fitting TRBD1. The CDR3 consists of 17 residues. Unmatched junction bases numbered 18, after V lost 7 bases and J lost 3 bases. Germline-derived CDR1 and CDR2 are WNHNN and SYGVQD (reference sequence). The CDR3 spells CASKLRTGGNRGYEQYF. CDR3 in DNA: TGCGCCAGCAAACTTAGGACAGGCGGAAATAGGGGCTACGAGCAGTACTTC.